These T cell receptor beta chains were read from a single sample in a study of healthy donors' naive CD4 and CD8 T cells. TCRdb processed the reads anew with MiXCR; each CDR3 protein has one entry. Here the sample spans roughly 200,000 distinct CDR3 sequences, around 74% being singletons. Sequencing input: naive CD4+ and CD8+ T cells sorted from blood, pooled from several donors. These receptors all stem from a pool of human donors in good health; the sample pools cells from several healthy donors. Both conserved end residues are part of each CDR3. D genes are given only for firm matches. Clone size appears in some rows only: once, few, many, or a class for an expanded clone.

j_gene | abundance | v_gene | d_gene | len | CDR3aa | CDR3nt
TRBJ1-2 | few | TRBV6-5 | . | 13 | CASSYGANYGYTF | TGTGCCAGCAGTTACGGGGCTAACTATGGTTACACCTTC
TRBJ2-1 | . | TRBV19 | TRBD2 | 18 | CASSMVGTSGIYVNEQFF | TGTGCCAGTAGTATGGTTGGGACTAGCGGGATCTACGTCAATGAGCAGTTCTTC
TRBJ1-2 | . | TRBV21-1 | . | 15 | CASSKEDRGDYGYTF | TGTGCCAGCAGCAAAGAGGACAGGGGTGATTATGGCTACACCTTC
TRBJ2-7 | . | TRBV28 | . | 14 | CASRPGRRFYEQYF | TGTGCCAGCAGACCTGGGAGGAGGTTCTACGAGCAGTACTTC
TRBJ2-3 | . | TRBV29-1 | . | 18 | CSVEDGHEEGLTEDTQYF | TGCAGCGTTGAAGATGGTCATGAGGAGGGTCTAACAGAGGATACGCAGTATTTT
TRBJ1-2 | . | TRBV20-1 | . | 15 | CSARDRNGGQGGYTF | TGCAGTGCTAGAGATAGGAACGGGGGGCAAGGTGGCTACACCTTC
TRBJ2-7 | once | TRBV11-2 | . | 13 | CASSLGPTYEQYF | TGTGCCAGCAGCTTAGGGCCGACCTACGAGCAGTACTTC
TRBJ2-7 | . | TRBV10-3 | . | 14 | CAISEGGRSYEQYF | TGTGCCATCAGTGAGGGGGGCCGTTCCTACGAGCAGTACTTC
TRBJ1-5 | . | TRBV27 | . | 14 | CASSFGDGNQPQHF | TGTGCCAGCAGTTTTGGCGATGGCAATCAGCCCCAGCATTTT
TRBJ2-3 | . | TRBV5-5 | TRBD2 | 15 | CASSFTVSGRDTQYF | TGTGCCAGCAGCTTTACGGTTAGCGGGAGAGATACGCAGTATTTT
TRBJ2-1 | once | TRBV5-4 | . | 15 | CASSPLVNSGNEQFF | TGTGCCAGCAGCCCTCTCGTGAATAGCGGCAATGAGCAGTTCTTC
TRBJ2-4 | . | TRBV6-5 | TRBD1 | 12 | CASRTGKNIQYF | TGTGCCAGCAGGACAGGGAAAAACATTCAGTACTTC
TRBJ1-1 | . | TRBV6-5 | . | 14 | CASRPLSANTEAFF | TGTGCCAGCAGACCCCTCTCGGCGAACACTGAAGCTTTCTTT
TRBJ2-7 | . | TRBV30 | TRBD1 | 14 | CAWSSTGQGYEQYF | TGTGCCTGGAGTTCTACGGGACAGGGCTACGAGCAGTACTTC
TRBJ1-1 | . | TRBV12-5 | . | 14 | CASGREGVNTEAFF | TGTGCTAGTGGGCGAGAAGGGGTGAACACTGAAGCTTTCTTT
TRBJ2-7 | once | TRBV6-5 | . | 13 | CASRDPGVYEQYF | TGTGCCAGCAGGGACCCCGGGGTCTACGAGCAGTACTTC
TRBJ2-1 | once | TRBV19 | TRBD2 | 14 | CASSVPGLAPEQFF | TGTGCCAGTAGTGTCCCGGGACTAGCGCCCGAGCAGTTCTTC
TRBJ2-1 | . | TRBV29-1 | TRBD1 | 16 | CSAAPRGTGSYNEQFF | TGCAGCGCTGCCCCCAGGGGGACAGGCTCCTACAATGAGCAGTTCTTC
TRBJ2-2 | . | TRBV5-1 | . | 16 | CASRAEATGLTGELFF | TGCGCCAGCAGGGCCGAGGCGACGGGACTCACCGGGGAGCTGTTTTTT
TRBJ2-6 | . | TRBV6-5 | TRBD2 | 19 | CASSPGLAKSVGGANVLTF | TGTGCCAGCAGTCCGGGACTAGCGAAGTCAGTGGGTGGGGCCAACGTCCTGACTTTC
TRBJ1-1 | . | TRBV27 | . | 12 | CASRFGPGLAFF | TGTGCCAGCAGATTTGGGCCAGGCCTAGCTTTCTTT
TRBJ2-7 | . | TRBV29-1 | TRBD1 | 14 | CSVDGQGLSYEQYF | TGCAGCGTGGATGGACAGGGGCTTTCCTACGAGCAGTACTTC
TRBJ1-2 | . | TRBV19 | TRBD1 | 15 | CASRHTLGTGYGYTF | TGTGCCAGTAGACATACCTTGGGGACAGGGTATGGCTACACCTTC
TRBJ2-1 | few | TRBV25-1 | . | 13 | CASSGGPWNEQFF | TGTGCCAGCAGTGGGGGCCCCTGGAATGAGCAGTTCTTC
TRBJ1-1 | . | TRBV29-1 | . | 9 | CSANTEAFF | TGCAGCGCCAACACTGAAGCTTTCTTT
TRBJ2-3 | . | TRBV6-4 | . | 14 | CASSRRASADTQYF | TGTGCCAGCAGTCGTAGGGCCTCCGCGGATACGCAGTATTTT
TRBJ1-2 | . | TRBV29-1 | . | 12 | CSVAGGNYGYTF | TGCAGCGTCGCCGGTGGGAACTATGGCTACACCTTC
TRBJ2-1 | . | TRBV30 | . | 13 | CAWAHSRVVEQFF | TGTGCCTGGGCCCATTCACGGGTGGTTGAGCAGTTCTTC
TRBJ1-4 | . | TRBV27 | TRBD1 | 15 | CASRYRDRGDEKLFF | TGTGCCAGCAGGTACCGGGACAGGGGAGATGAAAAACTGTTTTTT
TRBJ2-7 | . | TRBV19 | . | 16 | CASSPTGTWTRYEQYF | TGCGCCAGTAGCCCGACTGGTACCTGGACACGCTACGAGCAGTACTTC
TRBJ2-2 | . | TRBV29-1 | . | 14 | CSVEVDWGTGELFF | TGCAGCGTTGAGGTGGACTGGGGTACCGGGGAGCTGTTTTTT
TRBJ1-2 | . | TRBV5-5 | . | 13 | CASSQDVVYGYTF | TGTGCCAGCAGCCAGGACGTAGTCTATGGCTACACCTTC